This note documents a single T cell receptor (beta chain) sequence. Its antigen is unidentified. The source of the sample is a study of T cell repertoires in cytomegalovirus infection. Study-level information: Both a matching HLA type and CMV infection were indicated by public TCR beta signatures.

Trimming stripped 0 bases from V and 8 bases from J, with 10 bases between. Looked up from germline, CDR1 is SEHNR and CDR2 is FQNEAQ (reference sequence). The CDR3 sequence is 13 residues long. Findings and caveats of the study: HLA-C-restricted CMV-specific TCR beta clonotypes prevailed in the ex vivo response.

TCRdb reanalysed the reads using MiXCR and keeps one entry per CDR3 protein. The sample includes about 180,000 distinct CDR3 sequences, 17% of them seen just once. The sample consisted of CD8+ T cells from PBMCs. The receptor comes from a human donor in good health (CMV status not recorded). Some clones in this sample may be carry-over from other donors' samples. The rearrangement joins TRBV7-9 to TRBJ1-1, with a possible D match to TRBD1 (6 bases). The CDR3, as DNA: TGTGCCAGCAGCTTAGCCGGGGGCCGGGAAGCTTTCTTT. Its protein product is CASSLAGGREAFF. Supplemented by reference TRBV7-9 and TRBJ1-1, the full variable domain reads DTGVSQNPRHKITKRGQNVTFRCDPISEHNRLYWYRQTLGQGPEFLTYFQNEAQLEKSRLLSDRFSAERPKGSFSTLEIQRTEQGDSAMYLCASSLAGGREAFFGQGTRLTVV.